This T cell receptor beta chain was captured in a study of T cells expressing NK-cell markers. As for the study in general: Researchers got TCR beta repertoires out of sorted CD3+CD56+NKG2C+, CD3+CD56+NKG2C- and CD3+CD56-NKG2C+ T cells.

For each CDR3 protein, TCRdb gives one entry from its re-call of the 5' RACE reads, without DNA. The listing records around 550,000 distinct CDR3 sequences. Regarding the study as a whole: The study found dominant NKG2C+ clonotypes at roughly 1.0-7.5% of CD8+ T cells in roughly six donors. Where four donors were concerned, these clonotypes also led the CD3+CD56-NKG2C+ fraction.

In regard to this clonotype: What it recognizes is unknown.

This CDR3 comprises 13 residues. Germline CDR1 and CDR2: SGHRS and YFSETQ. The sample consisted of blood T cells: a sorted CD56 or NKG2C T cell subset, CD4+ or CD8+ T cells, or bulk PBMC T cells (not recorded which). The receptor comes from a man aged 18 to 29 in good health. V is TRBV5-1 and J is TRBJ2-7; TCRdb's D call of TRBD1 is untestable without DNA. CDR3 loop: CASSSKNRDEQYF.